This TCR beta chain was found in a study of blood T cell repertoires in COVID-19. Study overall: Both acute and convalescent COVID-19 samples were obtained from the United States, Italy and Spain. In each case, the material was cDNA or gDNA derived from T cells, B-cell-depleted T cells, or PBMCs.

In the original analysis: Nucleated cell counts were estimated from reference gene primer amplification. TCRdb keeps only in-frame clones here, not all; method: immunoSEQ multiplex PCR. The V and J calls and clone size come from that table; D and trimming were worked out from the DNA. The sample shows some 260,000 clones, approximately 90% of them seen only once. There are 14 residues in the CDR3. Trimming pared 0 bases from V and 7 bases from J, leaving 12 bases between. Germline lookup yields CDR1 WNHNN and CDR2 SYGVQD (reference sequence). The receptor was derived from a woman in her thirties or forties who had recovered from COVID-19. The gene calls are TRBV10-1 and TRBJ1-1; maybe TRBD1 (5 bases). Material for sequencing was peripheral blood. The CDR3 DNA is TGCGCCAGCAGTGAGTCGGGGGGATTAAGTGAAGCTTTCTTT. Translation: CASSESGGLSEAFF.